This T cell receptor beta chain was identified during a study of OX40 agonist ivuxolimab in advanced cancers. With V trimmed by 10 bases and J by 2 bases, 8 bases remained unmatched. Per the germline V gene, CDR1 is SNHLY and CDR2 is FYNNEI. The CDR3 sequence is 15 residues long. Sequenced by immunoSEQ multiplex PCR; TCRdb stores in-frame clones only, minus some. Counted here are under 65,000 clones, 80% to 90% occurring once; the ten biggest clones make up roughly an eighth. The TCR comes from an adult with an advanced solid tumor such as melanoma, head and neck, liver or kidney cancer. V gene TRBV2 combines with J gene TRBJ2-3, with 11 nucleotides matching TRBD2. The starting material was CD4+ or CD8+ T cells sorted from blood, obtained in a trial of the OX40 agonist ivuxolimab. The CDR3 bases are TGTGCCACCCAAGGGACTAGCGGAACCACAGATACGCAGTATTTT. It yields the protein CATQGTSGTTDTQYF.